These 9 T cell receptor beta chains were all obtained from the same sample, sequenced in a study of Ad26.COV2.S vaccination and SARS-CoV-2 variants. Treatment noted: over 15 received Ad26.COV2.S at low or high dose, single or two shots; five or six received placebo; per-sample allocation not given. The study sampled participants on day 63 after the first vaccine or placebo injection. Produced via immunoSEQ multiplex PCR; TCRdb's table is partial and in-frame only. The sample includes roughly 300,000 clones, 70% to 90% seen only once; the top ten take over 8.5%. The sequencing used peripheral blood, collected in a trial of Ad26.COV2.S vaccine versus placebo. Receptors were obtained from a person between 18 and 60 years old who received the Ad26.COV2.S COVID-19 vaccine or a placebo.

This clone was counted once. The chain combines TRBV18 with TRBJ1-2; D gene uncertain. Trimming cost V 6 bases and J 6 bases, with 14 bases left between them. The CDR3 spans 13 residues. Germline lookup yields CDR1 KGHSH and CDR2 LQKENI. Here the CDR3 reads CASSQTVEHGYTF. CDR3 DNA sequence: TGTGCCAGCTCCCAGACGGTGGAACATGGCTACACCTTC.

This clone has ten or more counts. Other DNA sequences of this sample code for an identical CDR3. CDR3 sequence: CASSSTGDNQPQHF. DNA of the CDR3: TGTGCCAGCAGCTCAACAGGGGACAATCAGCCCCAGCATTTT. The rearrangement links TRBV7-2 to TRBJ1-5; 7 bases are a match to TRBD1. The CDR3 is 14 residues long. The V and J ends lost 4 bases and 3 bases, in that order; junction bases with no gene match: 3. Germline CDR1 SGHTA, CDR2 FQGNSA.

V usage is TRBV24-1 and J usage is TRBJ1-2, with TRBD1 as a possible D gene (5 bases). CDR1 and CDR2 (germline): KGHDR, SFDVKD. The CDR3 has 13 residues. Trimming left V 7 bases short and J 6 bases short, with 14 bases between. DNA of the CDR3: TGTGCCACCAGACCGGGGGGGAGGGATGGCTACACCTTC. This codes for CATRPGGRDGYTF.

J is TRBJ2-7 and V is TRBV5-6, with D possibly called TRBD1 or TRBD2 (7 bases each). This CDR3 comprises 15 residues. Germline loops: CDR1 SGHDT, CDR2 YYEEEE. Trimming pared 0 bases from V and 4 bases from J, leaving 14 bases between. Written as DNA, the CDR3 is TGTGCCAGCAGCTTGGCAGGGGGGGAGAGATACGAGCAGTACTTC. Protein: CASSLAGGERYEQYF.

This chain uses TRBV19 with TRBJ2-1; no firm D call. This CDR3 comprises 15 residues. Germline V lookup: CDR1 LNHDA, CDR2 SQIVND (reference sequence). V dropped 10 bases and J dropped 1 base, with 17 bases sitting between them. CDR3 in DNA: TGTGCCACCTGTGATGTCAGCAAATCCTACAATGAGCAGTTCTTC. The encoded protein is CATCDVSKSYNEQFF.

The chain has TRBV29-1 and TRBJ2-2; D is unclear. Germline CDR1 reads SQVTM; CDR2 reads ANQGSEA. The CDR3 totals 13 residues. Trimming took off 7 bases at V and 1 base at J, with 10 bases between the two ends. For the CDR3, the DNA is TGCAGCGGGGCCCAGTTGAACACCGGGGAGCTGTTTTTT. Translating gives CSGAQLNTGELFF.

This rearrangement joins TRBV3-1 (or the pseudogene TRBV3-2) to TRBJ2-7, with no clear D. CDR3 length: 14 amino acids. Germline CDR1 and CDR2: LGHDT and YNNKEL (reference sequence). Trimming took off 0 bases at V and 3 bases at J, with 9 bases between the two ends. As DNA, the CDR3 is TGTGCCAGCAGCCAAGATCTGGGTAGCTACGAGCAGTACTTC. This codes for CASSQDLGSYEQYF.

V usage is TRBV2 and J usage is TRBJ2-5; tentatively, D is TRBD1 or TRBD2 (6 bases each). Germline V gene sequence: CDR1 SNHLY, CDR2 FYNNEI. This CDR3 region has 14 residues. The V and J ends lost 4 bases and 2 bases respectively, with 11 bases between them. DNA for the CDR3: TGTGCCAGCAGTGCGCAGGGGAGGCAAGAGACCCAGTACTTC. Its translation is CASSAQGRQETQYF.

The chain has TRBV3-1 (or the pseudogene TRBV3-2) and TRBJ2-1, with D maybe TRBD2 (6 bases). The length of the CDR3 is 16 residues. The germline gives CDR1 LGHDT, CDR2 YNNKEL (reference sequence). Trimming cost V 5 bases and J 7 bases, with 21 bases left between them. The CDR3 bases are TGTGCCAGCAGCTTCTCGGGAGATGGCCTCTATAATGAGCAGTTCTTC. Protein sequence: CASSFSGDGLYNEQFF.